This passage covers 9 T cell receptor beta chains from one sample sequenced in a study of T cell responses to AZD1222 COVID-19 vaccine. The data were produced by immunoSEQ multiplex PCR, yet TCRdb's version contains in-frame clones alone and is incomplete. The repertoire consists of about 120,000 clones, with roughly nine tenths occurring once and the leading ten covering approximately 2.4%. The material sequenced was peripheral blood, taken on day 0 of AZD1222 vaccination. The receptor source for this set is an adult in good health.

This clone has only a few counts. The V and J genes are TRBV28 and TRBJ1-6; D gene ambiguous. The CDR3 runs 12 residues. The germline V gene has CDR1 MDHEN and CDR2 SYDVKM. V lost 6 bases to trimming and J lost 12 bases, with 12 bases between them. The CDR3 bases are TGTGCCAGCAGCCCTACAAGGATACCCCTCCACTTT. Protein product: CASSPTRIPLHF.

This clone turned up a few times. This chain links TRBV7-6 with TRBJ2-1; D is perhaps TRBD1 (5 bases). CDR3 length: 15 residues. Germline loops: CDR1 SGHVS, CDR2 FNYEAQ. Trimming took off 1 base at V and 5 bases at J, with 12 bases between the two ends. The CDR3 DNA reads TGTGCCAGCAGCTTAGTTAAGGGGCGGCACAATGAGCAGTTCTTC. Protein: CASSLVKGRHNEQFF.

This clone was picked up one time. The chain joins TRBV6-5 to TRBJ2-7; possible D gene TRBD1, 5 bases. Germline CDR1 reads MNHEY; CDR2 reads SVGAGI. Trimming cost V 6 bases and J 6 bases, with 21 bases left between them. The CDR3 length is 15 residues. The CDR3 coding sequence is TGTGCCAGCAGCGATGTCTCAGGACACCGCAGCGAGCAGTACTTC. It yields the protein CASSDVSGHRSEQYF.

This chain joins TRBV7-2 and TRBJ2-4; D might be TRBD1 or TRBD2, each matching 6 bases. The CDR3 spans 15 residues. The ends were cut back, 1 base at V and 8 bases at J, with 15 bases in the middle. Germline assignment: CDR1 SGHTA and CDR2 FQGNSA. CDR3 in amino acids: CASSLGRRGEDIQYF. DNA of the CDR3: TGTGCCAGCAGCTTAGGTCGGAGGGGGGAGGACATTCAGTACTTC.

The chain links TRBV5-1 to TRBJ2-7; 10 nucleotides align to TRBD1. Germline assignment: CDR1 SGHRS and CDR2 YFSETQ. The CDR3 totals 15 residues. Trimming at V came to 4 bases and at J to 2 bases, leaving 6 bases not matched to a gene. The CDR3 DNA is TGCGCCAGCAGCAATTACGGGACAGGGGCCTACGAGCAGTACTTC. Its protein product is CASSNYGTGAYEQYF.

The chain carries TRBV6-5 and TRBJ2-5; no definite D call. This CDR3 comprises 13 residues. The V and J ends lost 6 bases and 3 bases respectively, with 11 bases between them. CDR1 is MNHEY and CDR2 is SVGAGI in the germline V gene. The CDR3 coding sequence is TGTGCCAGCAGAAGGACGGTGGAAGAGACCCAGTACTTC. Its protein product is CASRRTVEETQYF.

This chain links TRBV5-1 with TRBJ1-1; no clear D. Germline lookup yields CDR1 SGHRS and CDR2 YFSETQ. Trimming pared 4 bases from V and 1 base from J, leaving 11 bases between. The CDR3 is made up of 14 amino acids. CDR3 nucleotide sequence: TGCGCCAGCAGCCCTACGGGGAAGAACACTGAAGCTTTCTTT. It specifies CASSPTGKNTEAFF.

The rearrangement uses TRBV5-1 and TRBJ2-5; a weak D match, TRBD2 (6 bases). Germline loops: CDR1 SGHRS, CDR2 YFSETQ. The CDR3 contains 13 residues. V lost 3 bases and J 4 bases, leaving 10 bases between the germline ends. The CDR3 region is CASSWRDSETQYF. The CDR3 coding sequence is TGCGCCAGCAGCTGGAGGGACTCAGAGACCCAGTACTTC.

This sequence joins TRBV6-1 and TRBJ1-1; a weak D match, TRBD1 (6 bases). The CDR3 is 16 residues long. Trimming took off 3 bases at V and 4 bases at J, with 18 bases between the two ends. Germline V gives CDR1 MNHNS, CDR2 SASEGT. CDR3 DNA sequence: TGTGCCAGCAGTGACCGGGAGCTCGGAGGGGGCACTGAAGCTTTCTTT. Encoded protein: CASSDRELGGGTEAFF.